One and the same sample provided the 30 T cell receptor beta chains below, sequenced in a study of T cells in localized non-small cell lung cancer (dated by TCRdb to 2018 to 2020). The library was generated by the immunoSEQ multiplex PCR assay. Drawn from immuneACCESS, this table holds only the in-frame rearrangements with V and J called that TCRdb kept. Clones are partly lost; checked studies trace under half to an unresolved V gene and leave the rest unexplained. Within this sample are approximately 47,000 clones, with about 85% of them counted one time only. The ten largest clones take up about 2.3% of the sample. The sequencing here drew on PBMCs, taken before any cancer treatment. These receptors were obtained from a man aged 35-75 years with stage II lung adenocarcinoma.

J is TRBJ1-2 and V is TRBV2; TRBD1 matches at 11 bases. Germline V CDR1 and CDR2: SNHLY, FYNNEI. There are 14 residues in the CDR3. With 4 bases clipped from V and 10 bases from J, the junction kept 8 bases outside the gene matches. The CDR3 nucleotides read TGTGCCAGCAGTGGGTCCGGGACAGGGGGGCCCTACACCTTC. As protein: CASSGSGTGGPYTF.

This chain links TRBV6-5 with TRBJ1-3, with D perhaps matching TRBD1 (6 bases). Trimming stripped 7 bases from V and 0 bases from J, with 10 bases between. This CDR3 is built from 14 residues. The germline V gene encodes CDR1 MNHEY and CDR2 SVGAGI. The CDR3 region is CASTTGSSGNTIYF. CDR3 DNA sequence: TGTGCCAGCACCACAGGGAGCTCTGGAAACACCATATATTTT.

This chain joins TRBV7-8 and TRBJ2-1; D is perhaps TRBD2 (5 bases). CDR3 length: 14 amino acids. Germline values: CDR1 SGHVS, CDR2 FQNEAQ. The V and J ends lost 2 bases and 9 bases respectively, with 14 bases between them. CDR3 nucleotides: TGTGCCAGCAGCTTACAAGGGCGCGCGGGTGAGCAGTTCTTC. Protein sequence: CASSLQGRAGEQFF.

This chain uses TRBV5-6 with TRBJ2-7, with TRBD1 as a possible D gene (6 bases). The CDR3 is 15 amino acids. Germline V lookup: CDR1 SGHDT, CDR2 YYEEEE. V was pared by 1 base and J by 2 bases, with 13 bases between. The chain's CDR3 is CASSLTGTTTYEQYF. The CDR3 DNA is TGTGCCAGCAGCTTGACAGGGACAACAACCTACGAGCAGTACTTC.

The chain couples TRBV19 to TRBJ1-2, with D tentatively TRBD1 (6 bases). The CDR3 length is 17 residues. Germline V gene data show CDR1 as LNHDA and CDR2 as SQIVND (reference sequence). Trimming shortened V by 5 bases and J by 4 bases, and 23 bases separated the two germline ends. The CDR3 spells CASSAGGLTAHFYGYTF. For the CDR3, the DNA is TGTGCCAGTAGTGCGGGGGGCCTTACCGCTCACTTCTATGGCTACACCTTC.

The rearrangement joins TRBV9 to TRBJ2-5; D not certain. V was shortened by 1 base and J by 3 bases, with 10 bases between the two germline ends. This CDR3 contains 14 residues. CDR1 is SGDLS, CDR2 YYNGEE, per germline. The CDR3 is CASSVTSREETQYF. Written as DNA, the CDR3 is TGTGCCAGCAGCGTAACGAGCCGCGAAGAGACCCAGTACTTC.

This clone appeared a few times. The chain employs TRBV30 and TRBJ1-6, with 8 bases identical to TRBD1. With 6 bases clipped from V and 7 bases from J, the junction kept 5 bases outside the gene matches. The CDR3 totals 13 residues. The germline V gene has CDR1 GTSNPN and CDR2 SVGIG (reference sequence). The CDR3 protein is CACTGQGNSPLHF. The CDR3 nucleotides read TGTGCCTGCACAGGACAGGGCAATTCACCCCTCCACTTT.

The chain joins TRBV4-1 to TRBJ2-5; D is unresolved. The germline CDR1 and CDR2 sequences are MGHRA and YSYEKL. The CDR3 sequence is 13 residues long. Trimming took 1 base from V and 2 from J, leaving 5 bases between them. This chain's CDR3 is CASSQGTQETQYF. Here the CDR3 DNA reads TGCGCCAGCAGCCAAGGAACTCAAGAGACCCAGTACTTC.

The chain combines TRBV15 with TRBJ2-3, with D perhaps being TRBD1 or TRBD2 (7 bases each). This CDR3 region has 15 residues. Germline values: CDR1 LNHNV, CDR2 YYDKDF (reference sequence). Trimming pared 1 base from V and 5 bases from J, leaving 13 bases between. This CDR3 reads CATSRGIRGGDTQYF. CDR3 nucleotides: TGTGCCACCAGCAGAGGTATCAGGGGGGGAGATACGCAGTATTTT.

This CDR3 reads CASSSGQGISSIRANVLTF. CDR3 nucleotides: TGTGCCAGCAGCTCGGGACAGGGGATTTCTTCTATCAGGGCCAACGTCCTGACTTTC. The V gene is TRBV7-9, the J gene TRBJ2-6, with 10 bases aligning to TRBD1. The CDR3 runs 19 residues. The V gene's germline CDR1 is SEHNR and CDR2 FQNEAQ (reference sequence). V trimming: 4 bases; J trimming: 5 bases; junction bases outside the gene matches: 14.

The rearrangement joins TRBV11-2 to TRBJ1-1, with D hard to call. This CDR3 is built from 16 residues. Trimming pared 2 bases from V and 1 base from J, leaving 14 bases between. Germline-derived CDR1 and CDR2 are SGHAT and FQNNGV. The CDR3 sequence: CASSLRYGQKNTEAFF. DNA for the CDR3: TGTGCCAGCAGCTTACGCTATGGGCAAAAGAACACTGAAGCTTTCTTT.

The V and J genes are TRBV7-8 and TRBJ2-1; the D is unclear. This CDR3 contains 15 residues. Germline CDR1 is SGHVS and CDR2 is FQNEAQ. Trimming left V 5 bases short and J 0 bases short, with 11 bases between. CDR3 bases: TGTGCCAGCAGCGCCGCCTTAAGCTCCTACAATGAGCAGTTCTTC. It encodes CASSAALSSYNEQFF.

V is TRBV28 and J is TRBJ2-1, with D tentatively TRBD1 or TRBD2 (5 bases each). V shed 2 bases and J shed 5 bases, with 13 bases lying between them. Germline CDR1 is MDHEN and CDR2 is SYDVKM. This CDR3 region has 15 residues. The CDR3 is CASSLRRDGNNEQFF. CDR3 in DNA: TGTGCCAGCAGTTTACGCCGGGACGGGAACAATGAGCAGTTCTTC. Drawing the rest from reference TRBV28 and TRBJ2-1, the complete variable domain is DVKVTQSSRYLVKRTGEKVFLECVQDMDHENMFWYRQDPGLGLRLIYFSYDVKMKEKGDIPEGYSVSREKKERFSLILESASTNQTSMYLCASSLRRDGNNEQFFGPGTRLTVL.

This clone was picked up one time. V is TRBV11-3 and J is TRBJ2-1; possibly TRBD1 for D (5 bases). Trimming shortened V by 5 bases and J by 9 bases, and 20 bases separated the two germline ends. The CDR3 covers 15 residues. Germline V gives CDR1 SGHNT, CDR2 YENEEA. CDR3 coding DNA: TGTGCCAGCAGCCCAGGGCCAAGTAAAGGGGCTGAGCAGTTCTTC. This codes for CASSPGPSKGAEQFF.

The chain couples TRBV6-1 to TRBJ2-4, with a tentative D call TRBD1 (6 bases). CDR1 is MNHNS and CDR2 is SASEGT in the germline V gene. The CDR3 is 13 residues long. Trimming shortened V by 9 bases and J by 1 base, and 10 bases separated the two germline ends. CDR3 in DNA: TGTGCCAGTGGGCAGGGGGCCAAAAACATTCAGTACTTC. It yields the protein CASGQGAKNIQYF.

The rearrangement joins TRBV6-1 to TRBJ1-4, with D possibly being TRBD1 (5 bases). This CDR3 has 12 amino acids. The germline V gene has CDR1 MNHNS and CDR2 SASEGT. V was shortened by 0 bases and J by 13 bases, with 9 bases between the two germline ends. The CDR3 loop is CASSEAWGGLFF. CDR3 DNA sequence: TGTGCCAGCAGTGAAGCCTGGGGGGGACTGTTTTTT.

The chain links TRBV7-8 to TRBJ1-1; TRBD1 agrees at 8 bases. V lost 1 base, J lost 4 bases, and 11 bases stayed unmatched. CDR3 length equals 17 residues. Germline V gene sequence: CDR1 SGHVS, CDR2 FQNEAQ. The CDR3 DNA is TGTGCCAGCAGCTTAGTCTCGCAGGGGGCTCCGGGCACTGAAGCTTTCTTT. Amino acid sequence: CASSLVSQGAPGTEAFF. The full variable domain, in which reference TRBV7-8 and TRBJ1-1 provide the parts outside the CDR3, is GAGVSQSPRYKVAKRGQDVALRCDPISGHVSLFWYQQALGQGPEFLTYFQNEAQLDKSGLPSDRFFAERPEGSVSTLKIQRTQQEDSAVYLCASSLVSQGAPGTEAFFGQGTRLTVV.

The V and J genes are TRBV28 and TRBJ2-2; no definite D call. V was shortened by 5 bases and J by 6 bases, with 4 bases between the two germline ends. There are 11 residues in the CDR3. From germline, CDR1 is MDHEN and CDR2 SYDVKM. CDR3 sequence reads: CASSRPGELFF. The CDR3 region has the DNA TGTGCCAGCAGTCGGCCCGGGGAGCTGTTTTTT.

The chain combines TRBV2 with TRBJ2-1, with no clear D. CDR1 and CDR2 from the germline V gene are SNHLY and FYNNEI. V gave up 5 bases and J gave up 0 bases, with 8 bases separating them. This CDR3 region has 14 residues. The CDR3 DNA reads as TGTGCCAGCAGTCCCTCCTTCTCCTACAATGAGCAGTTCTTC. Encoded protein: CASSPSFSYNEQFF.

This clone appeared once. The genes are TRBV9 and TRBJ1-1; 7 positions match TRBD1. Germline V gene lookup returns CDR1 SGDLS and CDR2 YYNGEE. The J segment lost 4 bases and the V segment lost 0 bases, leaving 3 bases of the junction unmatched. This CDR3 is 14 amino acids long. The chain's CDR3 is CASSVEPGGTEAFF. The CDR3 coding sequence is TGTGCCAGCAGCGTAGAGCCAGGGGGCACTGAAGCTTTCTTT. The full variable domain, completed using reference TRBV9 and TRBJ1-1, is DSGVTQTPKHLITATGQRVTLRCSPRSGDLSVYWYQQSLDQGLQFLIQYYNGEERAKGNILERFSAQQFPDLHSELNLSSLELGDSALYFCASSVEPGGTEAFFGQGTRLTVV.

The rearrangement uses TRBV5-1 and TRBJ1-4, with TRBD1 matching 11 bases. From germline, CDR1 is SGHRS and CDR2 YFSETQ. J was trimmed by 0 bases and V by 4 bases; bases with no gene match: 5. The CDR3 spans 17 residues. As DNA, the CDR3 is TGCGCCAGCAGCCTGGGACAGGGGGTTGCAACTAATGAAAAACTGTTTTTT. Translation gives CASSLGQGVATNEKLFF.

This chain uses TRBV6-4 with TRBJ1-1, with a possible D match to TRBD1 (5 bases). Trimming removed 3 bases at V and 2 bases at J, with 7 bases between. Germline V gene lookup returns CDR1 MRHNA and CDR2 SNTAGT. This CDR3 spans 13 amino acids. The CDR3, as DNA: TGTGCCAGCAGTGAGAGGGACAACACTGAAGCTTTCTTT. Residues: CASSERDNTEAFF.

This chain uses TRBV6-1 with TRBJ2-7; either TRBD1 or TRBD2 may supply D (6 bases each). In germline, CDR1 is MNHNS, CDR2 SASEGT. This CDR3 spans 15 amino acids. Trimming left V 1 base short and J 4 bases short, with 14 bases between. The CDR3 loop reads CASSEGTAGGYEQYV. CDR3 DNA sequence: TGTGCCAGCAGTGAAGGGACAGCCGGGGGTTACGAGCAGTACGTC.

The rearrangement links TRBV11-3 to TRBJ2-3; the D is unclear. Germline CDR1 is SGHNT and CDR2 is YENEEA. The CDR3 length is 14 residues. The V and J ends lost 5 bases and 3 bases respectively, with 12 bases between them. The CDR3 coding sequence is TGTGCCAGCAGCCCGAACCCAGCAACAGATACGCAGTATTTT. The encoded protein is CASSPNPATDTQYF.

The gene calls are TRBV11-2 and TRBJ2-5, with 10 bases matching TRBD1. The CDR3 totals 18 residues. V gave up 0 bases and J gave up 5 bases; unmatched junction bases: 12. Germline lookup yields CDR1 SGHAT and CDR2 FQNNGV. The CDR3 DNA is TGTGCCAGCAGCTTAGATAGGGAGACAGGGGGCCGTCCGGAGACCCAGTACTTC. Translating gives CASSLDRETGGRPETQYF.

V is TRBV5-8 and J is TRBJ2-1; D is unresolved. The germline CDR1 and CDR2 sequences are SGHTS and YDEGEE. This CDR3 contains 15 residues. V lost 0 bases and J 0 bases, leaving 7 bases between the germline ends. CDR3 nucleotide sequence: TGTGCCAGCAGCTTGGACACGAGCTCCTACAATGAGCAGTTCTTC. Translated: CASSLDTSSYNEQFF.

The CDR3, as DNA: TGCAGCGTTGGAGGGGGGGACACAGATACGCAGTATTTT. Translated: CSVGGGDTDTQYF. V usage is TRBV29-1 and J usage is TRBJ2-3; D possibly corresponds to TRBD2 (7 bases). V lost 4 bases and J 2 bases, leaving 10 bases between the germline ends. The CDR3 is made up of 13 amino acids. CDR1 is SQVTM and CDR2 is ANQGSEA in the germline V gene.

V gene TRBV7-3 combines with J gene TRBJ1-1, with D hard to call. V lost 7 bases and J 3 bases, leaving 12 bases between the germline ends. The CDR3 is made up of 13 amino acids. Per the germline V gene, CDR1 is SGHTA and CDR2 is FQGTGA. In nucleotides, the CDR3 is TGTGCCAGCAAGCGGGGAGTTCACACTGAAGCTTTCTTT. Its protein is CASKRGVHTEAFF.

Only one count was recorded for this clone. The CDR3 protein is CASSVSRDRGRQPQHF. CDR3 coding DNA: TGTGCCAGCAGTGTATCGAGGGACAGGGGGCGTCAGCCCCAGCATTTT. V is TRBV2 and J is TRBJ1-5; 12 bases are shared with TRBD1. In germline, CDR1 is SNHLY, CDR2 FYNNEI. The CDR3 has 16 amino acids. Trimming removed 4 bases from V and 6 bases from J; junction bases left unmatched: 7.

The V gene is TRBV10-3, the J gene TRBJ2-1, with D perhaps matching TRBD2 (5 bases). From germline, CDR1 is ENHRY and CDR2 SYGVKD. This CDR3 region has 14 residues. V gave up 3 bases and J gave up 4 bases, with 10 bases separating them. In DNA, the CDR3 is TGTGCCATCAGTGAAGGACGGGGATACAATGAGCAGTTCTTC. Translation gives CAISEGRGYNEQFF.